The 26 T cell receptor beta chains presented below share a single source sample, sequenced in a study of beta chain features in type 1 diabetes. Study observations and caveats: Type 1 diabetes patients showed a moderate but significant shortening of TCRB CDR3s in all four CD4+ subsets.

These receptors have no known antigen. The authors reverse transcribed all of the isolated RNA, so sequencing captured expressed TCRB transcripts. The table came from immunoSEQ multiplex PCR; TCRdb's copy has only in-frame clones and leaves some out. The data show 500,000 to 650,000 clones, with 9.5% to 15% seen just once and 0.095% to 0.15% held by the top ten. The sample consisted of naive CD4+ T cells from blood. All receptors come from a man between 25 and 39 years old with type 1 diabetes.

This clone turned up a few times. The rearrangement joins TRBV13 to TRBJ1-2; D not certain. The V gene lost 1 base and the J gene lost 1 base, with 4 bases spanning the gap. The V gene's germline CDR1 is PRHDT and CDR2 FYEKMQ (reference sequence). The CDR3 has 13 residues. CDR3 coding DNA: TGTGCCAGCAGCTTAGCGGGTAACTATGGCTACACCTTC. Amino acids: CASSLAGNYGYTF.

CDR3 bases: TGCGCCAGCAGCCCGAATTCCGGGACAGGGTCTGGAAACACCATATATTTT. Amino acid sequence: CASSPNSGTGSGNTIYF. This chain uses TRBV4-3 with TRBJ1-3; TRBD1 matches 9 bases. The CDR3 has 17 residues. After removal of 4 bases from V and 1 base from J, the junction contained 8 bases not matched to a gene. CDR1 is LGHNA, CDR2 YSLEER, per germline.

The chain is built from TRBV5-4 and TRBJ1-2, with D possibly matching TRBD1 (6 bases). The germline V gene has CDR1 SGHNT and CDR2 YYREEE (reference sequence). There are 15 residues in the CDR3. The germline V and J ends were trimmed by 3 bases and 1 base, with 13 bases remaining between them. This CDR3 is CASSSGQGFNYGYTF. CDR3 sequence (DNA): TGTGCCAGCAGCTCGGGCCAGGGGTTTAACTATGGCTACACCTTC.

Turning to this clone: Distinct nucleotide sequences in the sample also encode this CDR3. The CDR3 loop is CASSPGTGNQPQHF. CDR3 nucleotide sequence: TGTGCCAGCTCACCAGGGACAGGCAATCAGCCCCAGCATTTT. The chain is built from TRBV18 and TRBJ1-5; 7 bases fit TRBD1. Germline V gene sequence: CDR1 KGHSH, CDR2 LQKENI. The CDR3 spans 14 residues. V was pared by 2 bases and J by 2 bases, with 0 bases of the junction left unmatched.

The rearrangement links TRBV29-1 to TRBJ2-7; tentative D call: TRBD1 (5 bases). V lost 4 bases and J lost 1, with 14 bases in between. This CDR3 has 14 residues. CDR1 and CDR2 (germline): SQVTM, ANQGSEA. CDR3 region: CSVASRVGSYEQYF. The CDR3 coding sequence is TGCAGCGTTGCATCCAGGGTAGGATCCTACGAGCAGTACTTC.

The chain employs TRBV28 and TRBJ2-3; D is unresolved. V shed 3 bases and J shed 2 bases, with 9 bases lying between them. The length of the CDR3 is 14 residues. CDR1 MDHEN and CDR2 SYDVKM come from the germline V gene. The CDR3 region has the DNA TGTGCCAGCAGTTTTAGTTCCTTCACAGATACGCAGTATTTT. As protein: CASSFSSFTDTQYF.

The chain uses TRBV5-1 and TRBJ2-7; 7 nucleotides align to TRBD1. The length of the CDR3 is 16 residues. Unmatched junction bases numbered 11, after V lost 4 bases and J lost 1 base. Germline V gene lookup returns CDR1 SGHRS and CDR2 YFSETQ. The CDR3 DNA reads TGCGCCAGCAGCGGAGGTACAGGGGACAATTCCTACGAGCAGTACTTC. Translating it yields CASSGGTGDNSYEQYF. The variable domain in full, with the rest retrieved from reference TRBV5-1 and TRBJ2-7, is KAGVTQTPRYLIKTRGQQVTLSCSPISGHRSVSWYQQTPGQGLQFLFEYFSETQRNKGNFPGRFSGRQFSNSRSEMNVSTLELGDSALYLCASSGGTGDNSYEQYFGPGTRLTVT.

The chain combines TRBV5-1 with TRBJ2-5, with D uncertain. Germline-derived CDR1 and CDR2 are SGHRS and YFSETQ. CDR3 length equals 14 residues. The ends were cut back, 0 bases at V and 4 bases at J, with 10 bases in the middle. The DNA for the CDR3 is TGCGCCAGCAGCTTGGGAACAATCGGAGAGACCCAGTACTTC. This encodes CASSLGTIGETQYF.

This clone showed up just a few times. The chain links TRBV6-5 to TRBJ1-2; D perhaps matches TRBD1 (5 bases). The V gene's germline CDR1 is MNHEY and CDR2 SVGAGI. Trimming shortened V by 0 bases and J by 2 bases, and 7 bases separated the two germline ends. This CDR3 contains 14 residues. In DNA form, the CDR3 reads TGTGCCAGCAGTTACTCGGGGCTGAACTATGGCTACACCTTC. Encoded protein: CASSYSGLNYGYTF.

This clone was observed a handful of times. CDR3 in amino acids: CASSPNLDSYNEQFF. In nucleotides, the CDR3 is TGTGCCAGCAGCCCCAACCTGGACAGTTACAATGAGCAGTTCTTC. This chain joins TRBV14 and TRBJ2-1, with a tentative D call TRBD1 (6 bases). Deletions cut 4 bases from V and 4 bases from J, with 14 bases between. The germline V gene encodes CDR1 SGHDN and CDR2 FVKESK. CDR3 length: 15 amino acids.

This clone appeared a few times. The chain combines TRBV5-6 with TRBJ1-1; D is undetermined. Germline lookup yields CDR1 SGHDT and CDR2 YYEEEE. Trimming removed 5 bases from V and 0 bases from J, with 8 bases in between. CDR3 length: 13 amino acids. The CDR3 spells CASRRALNTEAFF. In DNA form, the CDR3 reads TGTGCCAGCAGGCGGGCTCTGAACACTGAAGCTTTCTTT.

This clone was counted between two and nine times. The rearrangement joins TRBV11-2 to TRBJ2-1; possibly TRBD1 or TRBD2 for D (5 bases each). Looked up from germline, CDR1 is SGHAT and CDR2 is FQNNGV. The CDR3 sequence is 13 residues long. V was trimmed by 0 bases and J by 9 bases, leaving 9 bases between them. The CDR3 is CASSLERGTEQFF. CDR3 DNA sequence: TGTGCCAGCAGCTTAGAACGAGGGACTGAGCAGTTCTTC.

The chain is built from TRBV29-1 and TRBJ1-4; no reliable D call. Per the germline V gene, CDR1 is SQVTM and CDR2 is ANQGSEA. CDR3 length equals 11 residues. Trimming took off 3 bases at V and 6 bases at J, with 5 bases between the two ends. This chain's CDR3 is CSVETDEKLFF. The DNA for the CDR3 is TGCAGCGTTGAGACTGATGAAAAACTGTTTTTT.

A few counts support this clone. The CDR3: CASSLTEEQFF. Written as DNA, the CDR3 is TGTGCCAGCAGCTTGACGGAAGAGCAGTTCTTC. This chain joins TRBV7-2 and TRBJ2-1; D is unclear. Germline V lookup: CDR1 SGHTA, CDR2 FQGNSA. V was clipped by 3 bases and J by 10 bases, with 7 bases between them. The CDR3 loop spans 11 amino acids. Based on the CDR3 plus reference TRBV7-2 and TRBJ2-1, the full variable domain is GAGVSQSPSNKVTEKGKDVELRCDPISGHTALYWYRQSLGQGLEFLIYFQGNSAPDKSGLPSDRFSAERTGGSVSTLTIQRTQQEDSAVYLCASSLTEEQFFGPGTRLTVL.

A few counts support this clone. The V and J genes are TRBV5-1 and TRBJ2-5, with D possibly being TRBD2 (6 bases). Germline CDR1 reads SGHRS; CDR2 reads YFSETQ. The CDR3 covers 14 residues. The V end was cut by 3 bases, the J end by 1 base, with 10 bases between. CDR3 in DNA: TGCGCCAGCAGCTATCTAGCGAGCCAAGAGACCCAGTACTTC. Translated: CASSYLASQETQYF.

This chain links TRBV2 with TRBJ2-3; D not resolved. V lost 2 bases to trimming and J lost 1 base, with 4 bases between them. This CDR3 is built from 13 residues. Per germline, CDR1 SNHLY and CDR2 FYNNEI. The DNA of the CDR3 is TGTGCCAGCAGTGAACACGGCACAGATACGCAGTATTTT. Residues: CASSEHGTDTQYF.

This clone came up a few times. This sequence joins TRBV13 and TRBJ2-7; D not resolved. CDR3 length: 11 residues. Germline V gene sequence: CDR1 PRHDT, CDR2 FYEKMQ (reference sequence). V lost 2 bases and J 5 bases, leaving 4 bases between the germline ends. The CDR3 spells CASSLYHEQYF. The CDR3 DNA follows: TGTGCCAGCAGCTTATATCACGAGCAGTACTTC.

The rearrangement uses TRBV7-9 and TRBJ1-5; 10 bases agree with TRBD1. The CDR3 contains 18 residues. Germline loops: CDR1 SEHNR, CDR2 FQNEAQ (reference sequence). After removal of 1 base from V and 0 bases from J, the junction contained 6 bases not matched to a gene. The CDR3 loop is CASSLGQGALISNQPQHF. The CDR3, as DNA: TGTGCCAGCAGCTTAGGACAGGGGGCCCTGATTAGCAATCAGCCCCAGCATTTT.

This chain uses TRBV10-3 with TRBJ2-2; TRBD2 matches 10 bases. With 8 bases clipped from V and 0 bases from J, the junction kept 0 bases outside the gene matches. Germline CDR1 is ENHRY and CDR2 is SYGVKD. This CDR3 is 14 amino acids long. The CDR3 reads CAILAGANTGELFF. The CDR3, as DNA: TGTGCCATCCTAGCGGGGGCGAACACCGGGGAGCTGTTTTTT.

With regard to this clone: This CDR3 is also generated by other DNA sequences in the sample. This chain joins TRBV5-1 and TRBJ1-4; the D is unclear. The CDR3 has 15 residues. The germline gives CDR1 SGHRS, CDR2 YFSETQ. Trimming left V 0 bases short and J 0 bases short, with 6 bases between. The CDR3 bases are TGCGCCAGCAGCTTGGGAGGGACAACTAATGAAAAACTGTTTTTT. It encodes CASSLGGTTNEKLFF.

This clone showed up just a few times. The chain employs TRBV25-1 and TRBJ2-7; TRBD1 matches 9 bases. The junction had 10 bases not matched to a gene; V was cut back by 4 bases and J by 6 bases. The V gene's germline CDR1 is MGHDK and CDR2 SYGVNS. The CDR3 loop spans 15 amino acids. The CDR3 nucleotides read TGTGCCAGCAGTGGAGACAGGGGGGATTGGGGCGAGCAGTACTTC. It yields the protein CASSGDRGDWGEQYF.

This chain joins TRBV29-1 and TRBJ2-5, with 7 bases lining up with TRBD2. The DNA end favors TRBJ2-7, so the J call may be wrong. Germline CDR1 is SQVTM and CDR2 is ANQGSEA. This CDR3 is built from 13 residues. The CDR3 spells CSVEGGPTYEQYF. CDR3 DNA: TGCAGCGTTGAGGGAGGGCCAACCTACGAGCAGTACTTC.

This clone came up a few times. This chain connects TRBV23-1 to TRBJ2-3; TRBD1 agrees at 8 bases. TRBV23-1 is an open reading frame whose function is uncertain. V gave up 4 bases and J gave up 1 base; unmatched junction bases: 7. The CDR3 has 16 amino acids. CDR3 loop: CASSPSDRVGTDTQYF. In nucleotides, the CDR3 is TGCGCCAGCAGTCCATCGGACAGGGTAGGCACAGATACGCAGTATTTT.

This clone showed up just a few times. The same CDR3 can be traced to other DNA sequences in this sample. This chain connects TRBV7-2 to TRBJ1-2; D remains unclear. The V and J ends lost 1 base and 5 bases respectively, with 5 bases between them. The CDR3 consists of 12 residues. Germline V lookup: CDR1 SGHTA, CDR2 FQGNSA. The CDR3 bases are TGTGCCAGCAGCTTAGAAGGGTATGGCTACACCTTC. It specifies CASSLEGYGYTF.

Notes on this clone: The sample has other DNA sequences that encode this CDR3 too. The gene calls are TRBV19 and TRBJ2-6, with D perhaps matching TRBD1 (6 bases). Germline CDR1 reads LNHDA; CDR2 reads SQIVND (reference sequence). V lost 4 bases to trimming and J lost 1 base, with 8 bases between them. CDR3 length: 15 amino acids. The CDR3, as DNA: TGTGCCAGTAGTACCCAGGGGTCTGGGGCCAACGTCCTGACTTTC. Amino acids: CASSTQGSGANVLTF.

A few counts support this clone. The chain combines TRBV11-1 with TRBJ1-6; D is unresolved. CDR1 and CDR2 from the germline V gene are SGHAT and FQDESV (reference sequence). The CDR3 consists of 12 residues. V lost 3 bases and J lost 8, with 5 bases in between. CDR3 nucleotide sequence: TGTGCCAGCAGCTTCGGGGATTCACCCCTCCACTTT. It translates to CASSFGDSPLHF.